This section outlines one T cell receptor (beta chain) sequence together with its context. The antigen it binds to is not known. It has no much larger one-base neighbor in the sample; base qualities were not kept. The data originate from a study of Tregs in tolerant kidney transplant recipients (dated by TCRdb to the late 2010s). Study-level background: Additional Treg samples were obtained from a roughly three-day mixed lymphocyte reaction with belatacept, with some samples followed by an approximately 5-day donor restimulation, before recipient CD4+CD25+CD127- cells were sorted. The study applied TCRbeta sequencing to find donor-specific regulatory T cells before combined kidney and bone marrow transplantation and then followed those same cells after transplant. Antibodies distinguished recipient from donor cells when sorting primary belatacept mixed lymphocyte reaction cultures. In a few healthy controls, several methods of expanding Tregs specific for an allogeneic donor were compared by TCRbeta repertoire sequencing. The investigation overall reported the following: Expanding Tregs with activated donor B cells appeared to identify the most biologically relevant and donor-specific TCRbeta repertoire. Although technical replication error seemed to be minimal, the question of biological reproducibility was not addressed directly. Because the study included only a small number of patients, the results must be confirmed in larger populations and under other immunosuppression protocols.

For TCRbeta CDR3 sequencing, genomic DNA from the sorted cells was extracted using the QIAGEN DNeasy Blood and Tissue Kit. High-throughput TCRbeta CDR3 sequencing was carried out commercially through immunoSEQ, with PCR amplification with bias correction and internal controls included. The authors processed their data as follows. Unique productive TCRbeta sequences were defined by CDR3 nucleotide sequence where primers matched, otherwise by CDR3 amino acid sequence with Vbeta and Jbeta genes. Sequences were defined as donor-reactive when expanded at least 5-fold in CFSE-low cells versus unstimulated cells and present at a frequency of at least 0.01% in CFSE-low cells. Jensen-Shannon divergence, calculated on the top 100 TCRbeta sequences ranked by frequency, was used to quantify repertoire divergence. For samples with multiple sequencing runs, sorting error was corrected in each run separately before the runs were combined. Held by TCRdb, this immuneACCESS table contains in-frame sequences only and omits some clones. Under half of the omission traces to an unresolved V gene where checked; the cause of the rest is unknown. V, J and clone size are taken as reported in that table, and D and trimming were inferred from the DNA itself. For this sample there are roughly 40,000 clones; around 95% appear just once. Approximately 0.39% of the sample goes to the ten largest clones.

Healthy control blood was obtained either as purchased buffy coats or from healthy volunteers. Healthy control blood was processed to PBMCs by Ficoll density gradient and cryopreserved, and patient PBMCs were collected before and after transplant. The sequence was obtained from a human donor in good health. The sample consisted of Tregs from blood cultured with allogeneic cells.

The CDR3 region has the sequence CASSYAGGGNTIYF. The DNA sequence follows: TGTGCCAGCAGTTACGCCGGAGGTGGAAACACCATATATTTT. The chain joins TRBV7-2 to TRBJ1-3; the D gene is unclear. The germline V gene supplies CDR1 SGHTA and CDR2 FQGNSA. From the cysteine through the phenylalanine, the CDR3 covers 14 amino acids. The sequence is cut down to CDR3 DNA, 42 bases in frame from base 1. The germline ends are 12 bases apart after V is trimmed by 6 bases and J by 3 bases.